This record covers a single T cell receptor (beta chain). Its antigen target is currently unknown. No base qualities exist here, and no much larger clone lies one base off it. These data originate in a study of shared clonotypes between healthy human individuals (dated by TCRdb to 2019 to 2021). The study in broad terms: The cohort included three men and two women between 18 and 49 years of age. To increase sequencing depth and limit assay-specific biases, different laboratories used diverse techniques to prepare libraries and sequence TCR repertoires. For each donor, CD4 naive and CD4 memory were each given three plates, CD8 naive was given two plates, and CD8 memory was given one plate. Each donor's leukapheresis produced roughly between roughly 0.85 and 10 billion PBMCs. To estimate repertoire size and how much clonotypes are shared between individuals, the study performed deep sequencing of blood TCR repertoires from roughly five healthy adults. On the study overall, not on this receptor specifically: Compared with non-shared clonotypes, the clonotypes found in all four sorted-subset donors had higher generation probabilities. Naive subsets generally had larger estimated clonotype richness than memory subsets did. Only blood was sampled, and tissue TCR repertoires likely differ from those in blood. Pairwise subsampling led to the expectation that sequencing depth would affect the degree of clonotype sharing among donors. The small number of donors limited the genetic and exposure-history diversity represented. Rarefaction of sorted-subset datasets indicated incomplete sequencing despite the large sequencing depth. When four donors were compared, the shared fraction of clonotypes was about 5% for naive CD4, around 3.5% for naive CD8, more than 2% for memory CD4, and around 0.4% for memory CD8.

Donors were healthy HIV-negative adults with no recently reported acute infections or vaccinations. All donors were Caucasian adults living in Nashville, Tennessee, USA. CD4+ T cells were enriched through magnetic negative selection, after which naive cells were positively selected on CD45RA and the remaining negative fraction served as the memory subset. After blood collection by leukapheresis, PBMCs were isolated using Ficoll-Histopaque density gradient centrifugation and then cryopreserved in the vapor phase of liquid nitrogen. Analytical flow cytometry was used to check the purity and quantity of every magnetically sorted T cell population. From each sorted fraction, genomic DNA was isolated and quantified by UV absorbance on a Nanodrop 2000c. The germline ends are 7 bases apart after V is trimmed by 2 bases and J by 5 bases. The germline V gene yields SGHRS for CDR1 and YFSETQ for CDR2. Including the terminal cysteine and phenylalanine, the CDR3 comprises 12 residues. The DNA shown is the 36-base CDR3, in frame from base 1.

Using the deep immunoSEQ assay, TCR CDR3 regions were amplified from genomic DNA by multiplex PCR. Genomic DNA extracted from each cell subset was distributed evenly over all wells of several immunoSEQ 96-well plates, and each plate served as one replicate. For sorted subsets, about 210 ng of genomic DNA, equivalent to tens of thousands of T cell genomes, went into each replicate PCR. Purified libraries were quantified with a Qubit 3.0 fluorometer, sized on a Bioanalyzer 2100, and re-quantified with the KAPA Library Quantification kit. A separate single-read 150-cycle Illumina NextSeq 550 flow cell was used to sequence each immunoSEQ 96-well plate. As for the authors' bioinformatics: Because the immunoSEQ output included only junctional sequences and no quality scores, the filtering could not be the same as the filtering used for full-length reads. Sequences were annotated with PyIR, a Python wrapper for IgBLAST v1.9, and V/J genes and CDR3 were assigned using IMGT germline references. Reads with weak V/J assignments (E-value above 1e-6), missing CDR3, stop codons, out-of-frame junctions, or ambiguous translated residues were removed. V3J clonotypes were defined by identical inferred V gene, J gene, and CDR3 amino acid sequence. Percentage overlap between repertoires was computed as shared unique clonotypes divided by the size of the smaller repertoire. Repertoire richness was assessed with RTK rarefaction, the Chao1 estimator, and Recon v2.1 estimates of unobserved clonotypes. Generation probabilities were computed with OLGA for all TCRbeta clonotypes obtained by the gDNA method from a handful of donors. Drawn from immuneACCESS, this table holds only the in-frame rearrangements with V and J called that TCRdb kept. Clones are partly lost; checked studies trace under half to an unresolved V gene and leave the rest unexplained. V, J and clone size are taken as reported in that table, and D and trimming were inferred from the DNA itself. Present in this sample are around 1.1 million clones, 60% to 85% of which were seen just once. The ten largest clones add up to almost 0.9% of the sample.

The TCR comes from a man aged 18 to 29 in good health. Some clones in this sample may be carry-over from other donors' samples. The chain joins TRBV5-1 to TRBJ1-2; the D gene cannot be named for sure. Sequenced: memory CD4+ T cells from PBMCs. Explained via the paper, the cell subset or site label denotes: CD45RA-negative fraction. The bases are TGCGCCAGCAGCTTTCCGGGATATGGCTACACCTTC. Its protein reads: CASSFPGYGYTF.